A selection of T cell receptor beta chains follows, all from one sample in a study of CD8 T cells in ankylosing spondylitis. TCRdb re-called the 5' RACE reads with MiXCR, one entry per CDR3 protein. The table includes roughly 150,000 distinct CDR3 sequences, 30% to 35% detected once. The sequencing sample was made of synovial fluid, either unsorted or a sorted T cell fraction (not recorded which). The receptors originated from a male donor with ankylosing spondylitis. CDR3s include the opening cysteine and the closing phenylalanine or tryptophan. The D gene is left open where the match is weak. Rows may omit the clone size; those that give it use once, few, many or a size class.

V gene: TRBV4-2; D gene: -; clone size: -; J gene: TRBJ2-2; CDR3 protein: CASSQAPDPNTGELFF; CDR3 DNA: TGTGCCAGCAGCCAAGCCCCCGACCCGAACACCGGGGAGCTGTTTTTT
V gene: TRBV20-1; D gene: -; clone size: -; J gene: TRBJ1-1; CDR3 protein: CSANRMNTEAFF; CDR3 DNA: TGCAGTGCAAACCGGATGAACACTGAAGCTTTCTTT
V gene: TRBV6-5; D gene: TRBD1; clone size: -; J gene: TRBJ2-4; CDR3 protein: CASSDSWGQKNIQYF; CDR3 DNA: TGTGCCAGCAGTGACTCATGGGGACAGAAAAACATTCAGTACTTC
V gene: TRBV5-1; D gene: -; clone size: few; J gene: TRBJ1-2; CDR3 protein: CASSKSGTENYGYTF; CDR3 DNA: TGCGCCAGCAGCAAAAGTGGAACAGAAAACTATGGCTACACCTTC
V gene: TRBV12-3/TRBV12-4; D gene: TRBD1; clone size: -; J gene: TRBJ1-6; CDR3 protein: CASSSQGQGQSPLHF; CDR3 DNA: TGTGCCAGCAGTTCCCAGGGACAGGGACAATCACCCCTCCACTTT
V gene: TRBV2; D gene: -; clone size: many; J gene: TRBJ1-5; CDR3 protein: CASSGGSNQPQHF; CDR3 DNA: TGTGCCAGCAGTGGGGGGAGCAATCAGCCCCAGCATTTT
V gene: TRBV12-3/TRBV12-4; D gene: -; clone size: few; J gene: TRBJ1-1; CDR3 protein: CASRSSRHGANTEAFF; CDR3 DNA: TGTGCCAGCAGATCATCACGGCACGGGGCCAACACTGAAGCTTTCTTT
V gene: TRBV7-2; D gene: -; clone size: many; J gene: TRBJ1-2; CDR3 protein: CASSPGLESYGYTF; CDR3 DNA: TGTGCCAGCAGCCCTGGTTTGGAGAGCTATGGCTACACCTTC
V gene: TRBV28; D gene: -; clone size: few; J gene: TRBJ1-4; CDR3 protein: CASSLSGVEKLFF; CDR3 DNA: TGTGCCAGCAGTTTATCCGGGGTTGAAAAACTGTTTTTT
V gene: TRBV27; D gene: TRBD2; clone size: -; J gene: TRBJ2-3; CDR3 protein: CASSLGTSGGRVRDTQYF; CDR3 DNA: TGTGCCAGCAGTTTAGGCACTAGCGGGGGGCGGGTAAGAGATACGCAGTATTTT
V gene: TRBV6-2/TRBV6-3; D gene: TRBD2; clone size: -; J gene: TRBJ2-5; CDR3 protein: CASSYEVGLAETQYF; CDR3 DNA: TGTGCCAGCAGTTACGAGGTCGGACTAGCGGAGACCCAGTACTTC
V gene: TRBV29-1; D gene: TRBD1; clone size: -; J gene: TRBJ1-1; CDR3 protein: CSVRTGVMNTEAFF; CDR3 DNA: TGCAGCGTTAGGACAGGAGTCATGAACACTGAAGCTTTCTTT
V gene: TRBV6-5; D gene: -; clone size: many; J gene: TRBJ1-1; CDR3 protein: CASSPGNTEAFF; CDR3 DNA: TGTGCCAGCAGCCCTGGAAACACTGAAGCTTTCTTT
V gene: TRBV18; D gene: -; clone size: -; J gene: TRBJ1-5; CDR3 protein: CASSPDGTNQPQHF; CDR3 DNA: TGTGCCAGCTCACCAGACGGAACCAATCAGCCCCAGCATTTT
V gene: TRBV11-2; D gene: -; clone size: many; J gene: TRBJ2-6; CDR3 protein: CASSLVGGGGLSSGANVLTF; CDR3 DNA: TGTGCCAGCAGCTTAGTAGGAGGGGGCGGACTTAGCTCTGGGGCCAACGTCCTGACTTTC
V gene: TRBV3-1; D gene: -; clone size: few; J gene: TRBJ2-3; CDR3 protein: CASSQDIRGRGDTQYF; CDR3 DNA: TGTGCCAGCAGCCAAGATATTAGGGGGCGGGGAGATACGCAGTATTTT
V gene: TRBV28; D gene: TRBD2; clone size: few; J gene: TRBJ2-7; CDR3 protein: CASSGSGFQEYEQYF; CDR3 DNA: TGTGCCAGCAGTGGTAGCGGGTTTCAGGAGTACGAGCAGTACTTC
V gene: TRBV5-1; D gene: -; clone size: few; J gene: TRBJ1-1; CDR3 protein: CASSLEDSGGSEAFF; CDR3 DNA: TGCGCCAGCAGCTTGGAAGATAGTGGGGGCTCTGAAGCTTTCTTT
V gene: TRBV5-5; D gene: -; clone size: -; J gene: TRBJ2-3; CDR3 protein: CASSLHPSVSTDTQYF; CDR3 DNA: TGTGCCAGCAGCCTCCACCCTAGCGTTAGCACAGATACGCAGTATTTT
V gene: TRBV28; D gene: -; clone size: -; J gene: TRBJ1-4; CDR3 protein: CASGMVAGAGRKLFF; CDR3 DNA: TGTGCCAGCGGGATGGTTGCGGGGGCCGGGCGAAAACTGTTTTTT
V gene: TRBV20-1; D gene: -; clone size: many; J gene: TRBJ2-5; CDR3 protein: CSARVQGTTETQYF; CDR3 DNA: TGCAGTGCTAGAGTACAGGGTACGACAGAGACCCAGTACTTC
V gene: TRBV7-2; D gene: -; clone size: many; J gene: TRBJ1-6; CDR3 protein: CASSLRTYNSPLHF; CDR3 DNA: TGTGCCAGCAGCCTACGAACCTATAATTCACCCCTCCACTTT
V gene: TRBV20-1; D gene: TRBD2; clone size: few; J gene: TRBJ2-2; CDR3 protein: CSARRLAGDTGELFF; CDR3 DNA: TGCAGTGCTCGCCGACTAGCGGGAGACACCGGGGAGCTGTTTTTT
V gene: TRBV30; D gene: TRBD1; clone size: many; J gene: TRBJ2-7; CDR3 protein: CAWSSQGYEQYF; CDR3 DNA: TGTGCCTGGAGTTCACAGGGGTACGAGCAGTACTTC
V gene: TRBV18; D gene: -; clone size: many; J gene: TRBJ2-7; CDR3 protein: CASSAGVVPYEQYF; CDR3 DNA: TGTGCCAGCTCCGCAGGGGTAGTCCCCTACGAGCAGTACTTC
V gene: TRBV7-9; D gene: -; clone size: -; J gene: TRBJ1-6; CDR3 protein: CASSLRQSVAPLHF; CDR3 DNA: TGTGCCAGCAGCTTACGACAGAGCGTCGCACCCCTCCACTTT
V gene: TRBV7-9; D gene: -; clone size: -; J gene: TRBJ2-7; CDR3 protein: CASSSWLGGIFHEQYF; CDR3 DNA: TGTGCCAGCAGCTCGTGGCTAGGAGGGATCTTCCACGAGCAGTACTTC
V gene: TRBV20-1; D gene: -; clone size: -; J gene: TRBJ2-2; CDR3 protein: CSARDGRRSGELFF; CDR3 DNA: TGCAGTGCTAGAGACGGGAGAAGGTCCGGGGAGCTGTTTTTT
V gene: TRBV3-1; D gene: -; clone size: -; J gene: TRBJ2-1; CDR3 protein: CASSPTTWNEQFF; CDR3 DNA: TGTGCCAGCAGCCCCACGACATGGAATGAGCAGTTCTTC
V gene: TRBV20-1; D gene: -; clone size: -; J gene: TRBJ2-7; CDR3 protein: CSGNSVSYEQYF; CDR3 DNA: TGCAGTGGGAACTCGGTCTCCTACGAGCAGTACTTC
V gene: TRBV15; D gene: TRBD2; clone size: -; J gene: TRBJ2-3; CDR3 protein: CATSSGTSGATDTQYF; CDR3 DNA: TGTGCCACCAGCAGCGGGACTAGCGGGGCCACAGATACGCAGTATTTT
V gene: TRBV2; D gene: -; clone size: -; J gene: TRBJ2-7; CDR3 protein: CASNFDSASSYEQYF; CDR3 DNA: TGTGCCAGCAATTTTGACTCCGCGAGCTCCTACGAGCAGTACTTC
V gene: TRBV6-2/TRBV6-3; D gene: TRBD1; clone size: -; J gene: TRBJ1-1; CDR3 protein: CASRSWTGKNTEAFF; CDR3 DNA: TGTGCCAGCAGATCTTGGACAGGGAAAAACACTGAAGCTTTCTTT
V gene: TRBV28; D gene: -; clone size: -; J gene: TRBJ1-4; CDR3 protein: CASSLRGGKLFF; CDR3 DNA: TGTGCCAGCAGTCTCCGGGGTGGAAAACTGTTTTTT
V gene: TRBV20-1; D gene: TRBD2; clone size: many; J gene: TRBJ2-2; CDR3 protein: CSARASGRAGTGELFF; CDR3 DNA: TGCAGTGCTAGAGCTAGCGGGAGGGCGGGCACCGGGGAGCTGTTTTTT
V gene: TRBV30; D gene: -; clone size: -; J gene: TRBJ2-6; CDR3 protein: CAWSVSGANVLTF; CDR3 DNA: TGTGCCTGGAGTGTATCAGGGGCCAACGTCCTGACTTTC
V gene: TRBV11-2; D gene: TRBD1; clone size: -; J gene: TRBJ2-4; CDR3 protein: CASSPGQGRGVNGTKNIQYF; CDR3 DNA: TGTGCCAGCAGCCCAGGACAGGGGAGAGGGGTTAATGGGACCAAAAACATTCAGTACTTC
V gene: TRBV20-1; D gene: -; clone size: -; J gene: TRBJ1-6; CDR3 protein: CSARGGSDNSPLHF; CDR3 DNA: TGCAGTGCTAGAGGGGGCTCCGATAATTCACCCCTCCACTTT
V gene: TRBV5-5; D gene: -; clone size: -; J gene: TRBJ1-4; CDR3 protein: CASSQKIEKLFF; CDR3 DNA: TGTGCCAGCAGTCAGAAAATTGAAAAACTGTTTTTT
V gene: TRBV21-1; D gene: -; clone size: few; J gene: TRBJ2-1; CDR3 protein: CASKGGALNEQFF; CDR3 DNA: TGTGCCAGCAAAGGTGGGGCCCTCAATGAGCAGTTCTTC
V gene: TRBV7-7; D gene: -; clone size: many; J gene: TRBJ2-1; CDR3 protein: CASSPRLGSGEQFF; CDR3 DNA: TGTGCTAGCAGCCCGCGCCTAGGTTCCGGTGAGCAGTTCTTC
V gene: TRBV5-1; D gene: TRBD1; clone size: many; J gene: TRBJ2-5; CDR3 protein: CASRGGRSGQGTYQETQYF; CDR3 DNA: TGCGCCAGCCGCGGGGGACGCTCGGGACAGGGGACGTACCAAGAGACCCAGTACTTC
V gene: TRBV6-5; D gene: -; clone size: -; J gene: TRBJ2-3; CDR3 protein: CASSYNTGTDTQYF; CDR3 DNA: TGTGCCAGCAGTTACAACACCGGGACAGATACGCAGTATTTT
V gene: TRBV6-4; D gene: TRBD1; clone size: -; J gene: TRBJ1-2; CDR3 protein: CASMKTRDSNYGYTF; CDR3 DNA: TGTGCCAGCATGAAAACTCGGGACAGCAACTATGGCTACACCTTC
V gene: TRBV20-1; D gene: -; clone size: -; J gene: TRBJ2-3; CDR3 protein: CSARWGGADTQYF; CDR3 DNA: TGCAGTGCTAGGTGGGGGGGCGCAGATACGCAGTATTTT
V gene: TRBV20-1; D gene: -; clone size: -; J gene: TRBJ2-7; CDR3 protein: CSARGQAATYEQYF; CDR3 DNA: TGCAGTGCTAGAGGACAGGCGGCCACCTACGAGCAGTACTTC
V gene: TRBV11-2; D gene: TRBD2; clone size: many; J gene: TRBJ2-3; CDR3 protein: CASSPQASGISPQYF; CDR3 DNA: TGTGCCAGCAGCCCGCAGGCTAGCGGGATTAGTCCGCAGTATTTT
V gene: TRBV7-2; D gene: -; clone size: few; J gene: TRBJ2-1; CDR3 protein: CASSLRRGGNFYNEQFF; CDR3 DNA: TGTGCCAGCAGCTTAAGGAGAGGGGGGAATTTCTACAATGAGCAGTTCTTC
V gene: TRBV5-1; D gene: TRBD1; clone size: once; J gene: TRBJ2-2; CDR3 protein: CASYSGTGYTGELFF; CDR3 DNA: TGCGCCAGTTATTCCGGGACAGGGTACACCGGGGAGCTGTTTTTT
V gene: TRBV7-9; D gene: TRBD1; clone size: few; J gene: TRBJ1-2; CDR3 protein: CASIIQTGGGYTF; CDR3 DNA: TGTGCCAGCATCATACAGACAGGGGGTGGCTACACCTTC
V gene: TRBV7-8; D gene: TRBD2; clone size: -; J gene: TRBJ2-1; CDR3 protein: CASSLLAGEVQGNEQFF; CDR3 DNA: TGTGCCAGCAGCTTACTAGCGGGAGAAGTTCAGGGCAATGAGCAGTTCTTC
V gene: TRBV7-9; D gene: TRBD2; clone size: medium-sized; J gene: TRBJ2-5; CDR3 protein: CASSSYVAGVLKETQYF; CDR3 DNA: TGTGCCAGCAGCTCCTACGTAGCGGGCGTACTTAAAGAGACCCAGTACTTC
V gene: TRBV5-1; D gene: -; clone size: few; J gene: TRBJ2-2; CDR3 protein: CASSLSVGSGSPGELFF; CDR3 DNA: TGCGCCAGCAGCTTATCCGTTGGGAGTGGGTCACCCGGGGAGCTGTTTTTT
V gene: TRBV6-1; D gene: -; clone size: -; J gene: TRBJ1-6; CDR3 protein: CASSEARYGRESPLHF; CDR3 DNA: TGTGCCAGCAGTGAAGCGCGGTACGGAAGGGAGTCACCCCTCCACTTT
V gene: TRBV20-1; D gene: -; clone size: -; J gene: TRBJ2-1; CDR3 protein: CSARDMNSPWVF; CDR3 DNA: TGCAGTGCTAGAGATATGAACAGTCCGTGGGTCTTC